This T cell receptor (beta chain) was observed in a study of long-term antiretroviral therapy in people with HIV. Version v3.0 of the immunoSEQ assay was performed at survey level. Generated by immunoSEQ multiplex PCR, the TCRdb table keeps only in-frame clones and is missing some. This table has 31,000 or so clones, approximately 96% appearing once. The germline CDR1 and CDR2 sequences are LNHDA and SQIVND (reference sequence). Trimming took 6 bases from V and 2 from J, leaving 10 bases between them. The CDR3 length is 13 residues. The sample was unsorted PBMCs, taken 6.6 years after starting antiretroviral therapy. The V call is TRBV19, the J call TRBJ1-1, with D possibly matching TRBD1 (5 bases). This clonotype was obtained from a man aged 25-45 years with HIV. This chain's CDR3 is CASSLGTNTEAFF. As DNA, the CDR3 is TGTGCCAGTAGCCTTGGGACCAACACTGAAGCTTTCTTT. Looking up the rest from reference TRBV19 and TRBJ1-1 gives the full variable domain: DGGITQSPKYLFRKEGQNVTLSCEQNLNHDAMYWYRQDPGQGLRLIYYSQIVNDFQKGDIAEGYSVSREKKESFPLTVTSAQKNPTAFYLCASSLGTNTEAFFGQGTRLTVV.